This record covers a single TCR beta chain. This sample was taken from a study of blood T cell repertoires in COVID-19. Study in general: Collection of acute and convalescent COVID-19 samples took place in the United States, Italy and Spain. T cells, B-cell-depleted T cells, or PBMCs supplied cDNA or gDNA.

This CDR3 has 15 residues. V lost 3 bases, J lost 5 bases, and 15 bases lay in between. CDR1 and CDR2 from the germline V gene are MNHEY and SVGEGT. In the study's own analysis: The authors estimated nucleated cell counts from reference gene primer amplification. Using immunoSEQ multiplex PCR, the repertoire was profiled, and TCRdb retains in-frame clones only, with some absent. Clonal size and the V and J genes are those of that table, whereas D and trimming came from the DNA. The table shows 250,000 to 300,000 clones, with more than 85% occurring only once. The chain combines TRBV6-2 or TRBV6-3 with TRBJ2-3; a possible D gene is TRBD2 (5 bases). This clonotype was obtained from a man aged 18 to 29 with active or convalescent COVID-19. The specimen was peripheral blood. CDR3 residues: CASSYDGGERDTQYF. The CDR3 bases are TGTGCCAGCAGTTATGACGGAGGAGAGCGAGATACGCAGTATTTT.